This T cell receptor beta chain is from a study of control samples from healthy donors and cancer patients. Only in-frame clones appear in the TCRdb table, and some are missing; sequencing was by immunoSEQ multiplex PCR. This table has 100,000 to 150,000 clones, approximately 92% appearing once. Deletions cut 6 bases from V and 0 bases from J, with 12 bases between. Germline CDR1 is SGHTA and CDR2 is FQGNSA. CDR3 length: 15 residues. This TCR was sampled from a man aged 18 to 29 in good health. The chain recombines TRBV7-2 with TRBJ2-1, with D maybe TRBD1 (5 bases). What was sequenced was blood. Here the CDR3 DNA reads TGTGCCAGCAGTCGGACAAGGAGCTCCTACAATGAGCAGTTCTTC. Translation: CASSRTRSSYNEQFF.